This TCR beta chain was recovered during a study of blood T cell repertoires in COVID-19. Study-level background: Sites across the United States, Italy and Spain contributed samples from acute and convalescent COVID-19. Nucleic acid was either cDNA or gDNA, and it came from T cells, B-cell-depleted T cells, or PBMCs.

Study processing details: Nucleated cell number was recorded as an estimate derived from reference gene primer amplification. Libraries were prepared by immunoSEQ multiplex PCR; TCRdb keeps only in-frame clonotypes and omits some of them. V and J calls plus clone size are reproduced from that table; the DNA served to infer D and trimming. The table lists about 110,000 clones, approximately 80% of them singletons, with roughly 13% in the top ten. Germline V gene lookup returns CDR1 SGHTA and CDR2 FQGNSA. J lost 3 bases, V lost 2 bases, and 6 bases had no gene match. The CDR3 loop spans 17 amino acids.

The sequence came from a woman in her sixties or seventies with acute or convalescent COVID-19. J is TRBJ2-2 and V is TRBV7-2; 10 bases line up with TRBD2. The sample taken for sequencing was peripheral blood. CDR3 sequence: CASSLRSGRADTGELFF. The CDR3 DNA is TGTGCCAGCAGCTTAAGGAGCGGGAGGGCGGACACCGGGGAGCTGTTTTTT.